This T cell receptor (beta chain) was sequenced for a study of long-term antiretroviral therapy in people with HIV. The study's findings and limits: Comparison with controls showed narrower CDR3 length ranges in HIV repertoires. Clones that had undergone expansion before ART prevailed in the repertoire throughout all time points. Documentation of ART adherence, viral resistance or therapy changes was absent.

This clone is a singleton in its sample. Its antigen is not known. Trimming pared 5 bases from V and 4 bases from J, leaving 11 bases between. From germline, CDR1 is SGHTA and CDR2 FQGNSA. The CDR3 totals 14 residues. Survey-level resolution applied to immunoSEQ assay v3.0. TCRdb's copy holds only in-frame clones and misses some; the assay was immunoSEQ multiplex PCR. The table has tens of thousands of clones, approximately 86% seen once; the top ten hold 3.5% to 5%. The sequence came from a woman aged 18-29 years with HIV. This rearrangement joins TRBV7-2 to TRBJ1-4; D may be TRBD1 (5 bases). Sequencing was performed on unsorted PBMCs, taken just before starting antiretroviral therapy. CDR3 loop: CASSPTANNEKLFF. The DNA of the CDR3 is TGTGCCAGCAGCCCGACAGCTAATAATGAAAAACTGTTTTTT.